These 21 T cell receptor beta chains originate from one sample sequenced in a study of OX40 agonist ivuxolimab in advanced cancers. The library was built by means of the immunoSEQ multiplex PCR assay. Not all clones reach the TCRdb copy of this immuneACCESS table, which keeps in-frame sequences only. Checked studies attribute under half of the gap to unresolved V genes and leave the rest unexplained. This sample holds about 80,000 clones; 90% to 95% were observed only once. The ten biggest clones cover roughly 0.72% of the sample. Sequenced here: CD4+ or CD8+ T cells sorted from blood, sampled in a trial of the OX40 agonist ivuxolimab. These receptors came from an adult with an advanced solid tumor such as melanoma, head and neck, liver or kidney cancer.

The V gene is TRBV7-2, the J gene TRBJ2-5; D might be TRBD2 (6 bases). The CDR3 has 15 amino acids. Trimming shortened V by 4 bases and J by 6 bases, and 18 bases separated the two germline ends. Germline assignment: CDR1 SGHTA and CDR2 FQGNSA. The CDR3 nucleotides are TGTGCCAGCAGCTCACCGGGACTCCGAATTAAGACCCAGTACTTC. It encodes CASSSPGLRIKTQYF.

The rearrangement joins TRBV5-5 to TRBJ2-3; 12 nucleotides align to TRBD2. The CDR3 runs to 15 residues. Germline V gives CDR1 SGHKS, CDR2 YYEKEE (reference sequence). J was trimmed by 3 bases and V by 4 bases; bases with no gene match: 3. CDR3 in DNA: TGTGCCAGCAGCAGACTAGCGGGAGTAACAGATACGCAGTATTTT. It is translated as CASSRLAGVTDTQYF.

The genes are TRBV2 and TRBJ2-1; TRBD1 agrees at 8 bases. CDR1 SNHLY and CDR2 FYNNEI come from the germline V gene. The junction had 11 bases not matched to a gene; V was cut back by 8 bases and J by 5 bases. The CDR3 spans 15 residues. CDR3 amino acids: CASVRGGTGNNEQFF. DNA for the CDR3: TGTGCCAGCGTGAGGGGCGGGACAGGAAACAATGAGCAGTTCTTC. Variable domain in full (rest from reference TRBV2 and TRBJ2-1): EPEVTQTPSHQVTQMGQEVILRCVPISNHLYFYWYRQILGQKVEFLVSFYNNEISEKSEIFDDQFSVERPDGSNFTLKIRSTKLEDSAMYFCASVRGGTGNNEQFFGPGTRLTVL.

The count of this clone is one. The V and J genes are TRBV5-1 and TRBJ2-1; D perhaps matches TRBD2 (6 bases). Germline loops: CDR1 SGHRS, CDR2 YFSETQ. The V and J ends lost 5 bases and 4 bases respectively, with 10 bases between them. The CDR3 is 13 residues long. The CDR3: CASSREEYNEQFF. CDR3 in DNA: TGCGCCAGCAGTAGGGAGGAATACAATGAGCAGTTCTTC.

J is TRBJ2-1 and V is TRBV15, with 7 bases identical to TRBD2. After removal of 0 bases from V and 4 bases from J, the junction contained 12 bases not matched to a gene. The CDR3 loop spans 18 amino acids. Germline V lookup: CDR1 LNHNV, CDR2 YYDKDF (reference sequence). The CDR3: CATSRDLLAGDPYNEQFF. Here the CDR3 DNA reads TGTGCCACCAGCAGAGATCTATTAGCGGGCGACCCTTACAATGAGCAGTTCTTC. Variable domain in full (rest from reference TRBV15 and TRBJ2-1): DAMVIQNPRYQVTQFGKPVTLSCSQTLNHNVMYWYQQKSSQAPKLLFHYYDKDFNNEADTPDNFQSRRPNTSFCFLDIRSPGLGDTAMYLCATSRDLLAGDPYNEQFFGPGTRLTVL.

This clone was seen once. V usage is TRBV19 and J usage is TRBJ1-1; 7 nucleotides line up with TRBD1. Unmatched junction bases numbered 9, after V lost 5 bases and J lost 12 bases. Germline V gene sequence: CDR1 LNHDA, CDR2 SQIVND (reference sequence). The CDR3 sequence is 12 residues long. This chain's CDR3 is CASSRRQGGTFF. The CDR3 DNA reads TGTGCCAGTAGTCGCCGACAGGGTGGGACTTTCTTT.

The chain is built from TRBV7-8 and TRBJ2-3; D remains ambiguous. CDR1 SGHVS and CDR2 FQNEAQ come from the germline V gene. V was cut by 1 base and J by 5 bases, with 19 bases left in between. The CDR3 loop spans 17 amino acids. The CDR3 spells CASSLGSRLGSEDTQYF. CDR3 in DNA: TGTGCCAGCAGCTTAGGATCACGCTTAGGTTCGGAAGATACGCAGTATTTT.

CDR3 DNA sequence: TGTGCCAGCAGCCGGGGAACCGGGGAGCTGTTTTTT. As protein: CASSRGTGELFF. The rearrangement links TRBV28 to TRBJ2-2; weak D call: TRBD2 (5 bases). Looked up from germline, CDR1 is MDHEN and CDR2 is SYDVKM. V lost 6 bases and J lost 5, with 7 bases in between. The CDR3 runs 12 residues.

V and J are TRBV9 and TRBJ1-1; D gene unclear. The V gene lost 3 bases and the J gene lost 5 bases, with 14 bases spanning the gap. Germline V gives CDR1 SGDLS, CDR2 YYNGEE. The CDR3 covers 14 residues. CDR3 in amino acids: CASSDQAARTEAFF. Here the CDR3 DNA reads TGTGCCAGCAGCGACCAGGCTGCGAGGACTGAAGCTTTCTTT.

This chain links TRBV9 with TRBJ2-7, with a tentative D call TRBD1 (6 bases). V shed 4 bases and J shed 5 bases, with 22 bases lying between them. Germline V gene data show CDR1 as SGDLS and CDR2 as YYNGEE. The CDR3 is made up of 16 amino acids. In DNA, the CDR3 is TGTGCCAGCAGCCCCCAGGGTCCCGGGACATCCCACGAGCAGTACTTC. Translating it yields CASSPQGPGTSHEQYF.

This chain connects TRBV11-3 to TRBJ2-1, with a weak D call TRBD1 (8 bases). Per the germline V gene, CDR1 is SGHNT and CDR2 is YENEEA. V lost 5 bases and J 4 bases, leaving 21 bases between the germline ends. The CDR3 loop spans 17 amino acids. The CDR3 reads CASSKTGGLSVYNEQFF. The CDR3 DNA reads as TGTGCCAGCAGCAAAACAGGGGGACTATCAGTATACAATGAGCAGTTCTTC.

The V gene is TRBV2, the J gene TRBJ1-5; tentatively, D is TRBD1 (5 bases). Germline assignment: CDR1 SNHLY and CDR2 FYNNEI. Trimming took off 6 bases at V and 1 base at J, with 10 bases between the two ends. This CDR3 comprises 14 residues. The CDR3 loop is CASRGRGSNQPQHF. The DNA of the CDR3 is TGTGCCAGCAGAGGCCGGGGGAGCAATCAGCCCCAGCATTTT.

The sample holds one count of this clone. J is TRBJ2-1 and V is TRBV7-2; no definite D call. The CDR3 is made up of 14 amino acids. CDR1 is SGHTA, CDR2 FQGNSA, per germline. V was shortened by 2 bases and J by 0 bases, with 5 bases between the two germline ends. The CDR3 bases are TGTGCCAGCAGCTTACCGACCTCCTACAATGAGCAGTTCTTC. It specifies CASSLPTSYNEQFF.

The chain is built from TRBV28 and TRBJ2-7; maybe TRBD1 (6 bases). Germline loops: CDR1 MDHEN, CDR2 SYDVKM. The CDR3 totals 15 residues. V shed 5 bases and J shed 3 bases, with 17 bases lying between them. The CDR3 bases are TGTGCCAGCAGTCAACCTACAGGGCGGGTCTACGAGCAGTACTTC. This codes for CASSQPTGRVYEQYF.

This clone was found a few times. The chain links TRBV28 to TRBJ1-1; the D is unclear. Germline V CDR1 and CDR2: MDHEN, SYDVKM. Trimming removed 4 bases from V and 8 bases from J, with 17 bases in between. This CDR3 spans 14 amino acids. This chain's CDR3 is CASSSTHPRGEAFF. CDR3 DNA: TGTGCCAGCAGTTCTACTCACCCAAGAGGAGAAGCTTTCTTT.

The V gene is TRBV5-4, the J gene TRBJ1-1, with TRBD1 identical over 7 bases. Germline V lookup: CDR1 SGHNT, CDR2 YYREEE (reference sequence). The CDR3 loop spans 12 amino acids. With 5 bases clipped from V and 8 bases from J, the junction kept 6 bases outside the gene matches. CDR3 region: CASSFRQGEAFF. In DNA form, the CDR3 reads TGTGCCAGCAGTTTCCGACAGGGAGAAGCTTTCTTT. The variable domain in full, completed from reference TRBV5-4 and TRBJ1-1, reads ETGVTQSPTHLIKTRGQQVTLRCSSQSGHNTVSWYQQALGQGPQFIFQYYREEENGRGNFPPRFSGLQFPNYSSELNVNALELDDSALYLCASSFRQGEAFFGQGTRLTVV.

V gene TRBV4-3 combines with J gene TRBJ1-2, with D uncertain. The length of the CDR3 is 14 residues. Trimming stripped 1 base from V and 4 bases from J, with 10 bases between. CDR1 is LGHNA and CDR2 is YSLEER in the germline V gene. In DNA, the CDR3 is TGCGCCAGCAGCCAAGGACTGCTTGCCTATGGCTACACCTTC. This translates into CASSQGLLAYGYTF.

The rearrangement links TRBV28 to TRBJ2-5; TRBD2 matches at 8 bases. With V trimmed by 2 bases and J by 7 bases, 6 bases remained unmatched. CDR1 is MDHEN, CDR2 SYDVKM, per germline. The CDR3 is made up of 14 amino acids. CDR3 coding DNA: TGTGCCAGCAGTTTAAGCGGGAGTGGCGGGACCCAGTACTTC. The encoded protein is CASSLSGSGGTQYF.

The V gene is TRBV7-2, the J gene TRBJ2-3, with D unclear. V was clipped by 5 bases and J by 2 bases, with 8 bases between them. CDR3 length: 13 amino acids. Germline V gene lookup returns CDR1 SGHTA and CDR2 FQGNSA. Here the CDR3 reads CASSAFPTDTQYF. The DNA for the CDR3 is TGTGCCAGCAGCGCATTCCCCACAGATACGCAGTATTTT.

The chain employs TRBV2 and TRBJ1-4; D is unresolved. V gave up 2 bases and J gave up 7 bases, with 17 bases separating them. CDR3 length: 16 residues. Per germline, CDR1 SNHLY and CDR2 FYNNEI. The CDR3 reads CASSENSPFSSEKLFF. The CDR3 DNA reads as TGTGCCAGCAGTGAAAACTCTCCCTTTTCGAGTGAAAAACTGTTTTTT.

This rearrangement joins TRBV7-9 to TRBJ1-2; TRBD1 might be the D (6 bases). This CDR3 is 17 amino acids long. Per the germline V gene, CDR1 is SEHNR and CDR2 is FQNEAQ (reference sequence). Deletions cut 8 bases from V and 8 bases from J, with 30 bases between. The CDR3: CASARPRARDTPGGYTF. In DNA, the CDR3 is TGTGCCAGCGCGCGGCCTAGGGCCCGGGACACTCCAGGGGGCTACACCTTC.